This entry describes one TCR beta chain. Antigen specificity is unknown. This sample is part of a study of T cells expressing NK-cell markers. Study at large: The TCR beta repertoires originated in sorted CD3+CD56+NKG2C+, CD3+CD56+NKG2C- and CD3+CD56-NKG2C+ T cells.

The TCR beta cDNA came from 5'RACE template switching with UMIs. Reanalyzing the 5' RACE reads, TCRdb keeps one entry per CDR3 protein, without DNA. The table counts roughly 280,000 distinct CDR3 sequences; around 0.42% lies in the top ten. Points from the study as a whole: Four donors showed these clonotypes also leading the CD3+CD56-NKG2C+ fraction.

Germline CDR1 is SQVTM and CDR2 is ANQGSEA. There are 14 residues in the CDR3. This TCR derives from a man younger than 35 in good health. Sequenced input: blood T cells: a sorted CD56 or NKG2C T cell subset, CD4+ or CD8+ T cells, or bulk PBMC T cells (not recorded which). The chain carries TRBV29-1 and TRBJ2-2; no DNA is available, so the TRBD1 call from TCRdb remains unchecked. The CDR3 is CSVAYDGGTGELFF.